The entry below gives a single TCR beta chain sequence along with its context. No antigen is known for it. The sample originates from a study of siplizumab effects on memory and regulatory T cells. The assay was immunoSEQ multiplex PCR, and TCRdb's table has in-frame clones only and misses some. The data show some 100,000 clones, 85% to 95% seen once. Trimming took 5 bases from V and 0 from J, leaving 16 bases between them. The CDR3 loop spans 16 amino acids. Germline assignment: CDR1 PRHDT and CDR2 FYEKMQ (reference sequence). Broader study findings: Siplizumab significantly reduced alloreactive sequences traceable to unstimulated CD4+ memory cells. Whether the proliferating Tregs (from siplizumab cultures) were suppressive was not confirmed. The diversity of naive T cells seemed greater than that of memory cells, and their alloresponse contribution seemed major.

Sequences were obtained from non-Treg CD4+ T cells sorted from blood. This sequence was found in a human donor in good health. The rearrangement joins TRBV13 to TRBJ2-5, with D perhaps TRBD1 or TRBD2 (5 bases each). The CDR3 sequence: CASSQVGTIDQETQYF. For the CDR3, the DNA is TGTGCCAGCAGCCAAGTGGGGACGATCGACCAAGAGACCCAGTACTTC.